These T cell receptor beta chains were read from a single sample in a study of spatial heterogeneity in lung cancer. One entry per CDR3 protein results from TCRdb running MiXCR on the 5' RACE reads. The repertoire holds thousands of distinct CDR3 sequences, less than 8% seen once, with 11% in the top ten. This specimen consisted of lung tumor tissue, obtained at surgery. The receptors originated from a female donor with early-stage non-small cell lung cancer. Each CDR3 is given with its conserved first and last residue. The D gene is left open where the match is weak.

V	J	D	CDR3
TRBV4-2	TRBJ1-2	NA	CASSQGDRVYGYTF
TRBV28	TRBJ1-6	NA	CASSPAGGVQFDPPLHF
TRBV5-4	TRBJ1-1	NA	CASSLERKTTEAFF
TRBV28	TRBJ1-1	NA	CASTPGASIAFF
TRBV2	TRBJ1-2	NA	CASRTSGDYTF
TRBV28	TRBJ1-5	TRBD1	CASSLPGGGGQPQHF
TRBV2	TRBJ2-3	NA	CASSSLDTQYF
TRBV12-3/TRBV12-4	TRBJ2-3	TRBD1	CASSLDRLVGTDTQYF
TRBV5-1	TRBJ1-1	NA	CASRVQGSVNEAFF
TRBV5-1	TRBJ1-1	NA	CASSQAGMHTEAFF
TRBV29-1	TRBJ2-3	NA	CSVEAPGEGQYF
TRBV14	TRBJ2-2	NA	CASSPTGLGGELFF
TRBV24-1	TRBJ2-1	TRBD2	CATRSSGHNEQFF
TRBV7-3	TRBJ1-6	NA	CASSLRPGDAPLHF
TRBV5-6	TRBJ2-5	NA	CASSSGRGGSETQYF
TRBV6-2/TRBV6-3	TRBJ2-4	NA	CASKLAPAKNIQYF
TRBV6-1	TRBJ2-7	NA	CASSEELSYEQYF
TRBV20-1	TRBJ2-7	NA	CSAREPGPQAQYF
TRBV30	TRBJ2-1	TRBD1	CALDTLQGQGYNEQFF
TRBV7-2	TRBJ2-5	TRBD1	CASSLGDRDQETQYF
TRBV13	TRBJ2-7	NA	CASSSRLGEAFYEQYF
TRBV12-3/TRBV12-4	TRBJ2-5	TRBD2	CASRTSGGLETQYF
TRBV9	TRBJ1-1	TRBD1	CASSPPAGGLITEAFF
TRBV12-3/TRBV12-4	TRBJ2-3	TRBD2	CASSLMTSGGADTQYF
TRBV6-5	TRBJ2-7	TRBD2	CASSYSTSGQPYEQYF
TRBV10-3	TRBJ2-3	TRBD2	CAISVAGVFADTQYF
TRBV29-1	TRBJ2-7	TRBD1	CSVVSTGGGEQYF
TRBV10-3	TRBJ1-5	TRBD1	CAISERQGSQPQHF
TRBV12-3/TRBV12-4	TRBJ2-3	TRBD2	CASSPTGLAVTDTQYF
TRBV4-1	TRBJ2-7	NA	CASSQEGGHYEQYF
TRBV27	TRBJ2-5	TRBD1	CASSLSGTGAETQYF
TRBV5-5	TRBJ2-3	NA	CASSPAGLETDTQYF
TRBV7-6	TRBJ1-6	TRBD1	CASSLGQASSPLHF
TRBV7-6	TRBJ2-7	NA	CASSLPLGEQYF
TRBV5-1	TRBJ2-3	NA	CASSLGVTQYF
TRBV6-2/TRBV6-3	TRBJ1-1	NA	CASTLGGAVRMAFF
TRBV24-1	TRBJ2-1	TRBD1	CATSDHGQGSYNEQFF
TRBV7-9	TRBJ1-2	NA	CASSSTGKGYTF
TRBV18	TRBJ2-5	NA	CASSPYRAETQYF
TRBV7-8	TRBJ1-1	NA	CASSLHNTEAFF
TRBV7-9	TRBJ2-1	NA	CASSLAGTPGQFF
TRBV7-2	TRBJ1-5	NA	CASSSGQPGPNQPQHF
TRBV5-4	TRBJ2-1	TRBD1	CASSRNQGAGEQFF
TRBV4-2	TRBJ2-1	NA	CASSQVPGTGGEDEQFF
TRBV6-1	TRBJ1-1	NA	CAGVNRAGTEAFF
TRBV9	TRBJ1-1	NA	CASSPAVINTEAFF
TRBV29-1	TRBJ1-5	TRBD1	CSVGDSPNQPQHF
TRBV6-5	TRBJ2-7	TRBD1	CASSYSGQAPTRQYF
TRBV5-1	TRBJ1-1	NA	CASSLEGGKAFF